Presented here are 8 T cell receptor beta chains from one specimen sequenced in a study of T-cell memory formation after mild COVID-19. TCRdb passed the 5' RACE reads through MiXCR, listing each CDR3 protein once. Found here are approximately 290,000 distinct CDR3 sequences, approximately 8.4% of them singletons; the top ten hold approximately 23%. Input material: PBMCs or a T cell subset sorted from them (not recorded which). The receptors were sampled from a man in his late teens or twenties who had mild COVID-19 (a few samples of this study predate the infection). Cell type and time point are not known.

In this sample, this clonotype turned up a few times. The chain recombines TRBV2 with TRBJ2-1; D not resolved. The V gene lost 6 bases and the J gene lost 6 bases, with 9 bases spanning the gap. The CDR3 length is 12 residues. Looked up from germline, CDR1 is SNHLY and CDR2 is FYNNEI. CDR3 sequence (DNA): TGTGCCAGCAGATTGGATTCCAATGAGCAGTTCTTC. This encodes CASRLDSNEQFF.

The chain links TRBV19 to TRBJ1-6, with a possible D match to TRBD1 (6 bases). This CDR3 has 16 residues. V gave up 7 bases and J gave up 7 bases, with 20 bases separating them. Germline values: CDR1 LNHDA, CDR2 SQIVND (reference sequence). The CDR3 loop is CASTQTWGRHNSPLHF. The DNA for the CDR3 is TGTGCCAGTACCCAGACCTGGGGGCGGCACAATTCACCCCTCCACTTT.

V and J are TRBV9 and TRBJ2-1; D gene ambiguous. The CDR3 spans 13 residues. V dropped 1 base and J dropped 8 bases, with 10 bases sitting between them. Germline V lookup: CDR1 SGDLS, CDR2 YYNGEE. Written as DNA, the CDR3 is TGTGCCAGCAGCGTAAGGGTCCCTGATGAGCAGTTCTTC. Amino acid sequence: CASSVRVPDEQFF.

As concerns this clonotype: A read error may produce the germline difference seen at one junction end. The V and J genes are TRBV5-1 and TRBJ1-4; TRBD1 matches at 10 bases. Per the germline V gene, CDR1 is SGHRS and CDR2 is YFSETQ. The CDR3 covers 15 residues. For the CDR3, the DNA is TGCGACAGCAGCTTGGGACAGGGGCTGTCTGAAAAACTGTTTTTT. The encoded protein is CDSSLGQGLSEKLFF.

Ten or more counts support this clonotype. The chain joins TRBV28 to TRBJ2-5; TRBD1 is a possible D gene (5 bases). CDR1 is MDHEN and CDR2 is SYDVKM in the germline V gene. The CDR3 has 14 amino acids. V gave up 9 bases and J gave up 2 bases, with 16 bases separating them. DNA for the CDR3: TGTGCCAGTGCCTTCGACAGCCCGCAAGAGACCCAGTACTTC. The encoded protein is CASAFDSPQETQYF.

This clonotype was recorded a few times. V gene TRBV12-3 or TRBV12-4 combines with J gene TRBJ2-1; 10 nucleotides match TRBD2. The CDR3 contains 13 residues. V shed 5 bases and J 9 bases; nucleotides not matched to a gene: 4. CDR3 sequence (DNA): TGTGCCAGCAGTCCGGGACTAGCGAGTGAGCAGTTCTTC. Translated, it gives CASSPGLASEQFF.

V usage is TRBV10-3 and J usage is TRBJ2-5, with D perhaps matching TRBD2 (7 bases). The V end lost 10 bases, the J end lost 5 bases, and 20 bases lay between the germline ends. Germline V CDR1 and CDR2: ENHRY, SYGVKD. The CDR3 is made up of 14 amino acids. This chain's CDR3 is CATRLRGAGETQYF. The CDR3 nucleotides are TGTGCCACCCGTCTCCGGGGGGCCGGGGAGACCCAGTACTTC.

This clonotype came up many times. V usage is TRBV24-1 and J usage is TRBJ1-4, with D tentatively TRBD1 (6 bases). The CDR3 spans 16 residues. The germline CDR1 and CDR2 sequences are KGHDR and SFDVKD. The V gene lost 3 bases and the J gene lost 0 bases, with 10 bases spanning the gap. The CDR3: CATSDGTTATNEKLFF. CDR3 in DNA: TGTGCCACCAGTGATGGGACAACAGCAACTAATGAAAAACTGTTTTTT.